What follows is one T cell receptor (beta chain) and its context. The table came from immunoSEQ multiplex PCR; TCRdb's copy has only in-frame clones and leaves some out. The sample contains about 59,000 clones, about 87% of which appear only once. The sample is drawn from a study of T cells in localized non-small cell lung cancer. Trimming shortened V by 6 bases and J by 6 bases, and 14 bases separated the two germline ends. CDR3 length: 13 amino acids. Germline values: CDR1 MDHEN, CDR2 SYDVKM. The chain carries TRBV28 and TRBJ1-1; D is perhaps TRBD1 (6 bases). Sequencing used peripheral blood, obtained before any cancer treatment. The TCR comes from a man between 40 and 75 years old with stage I squamous cell lung carcinoma. In DNA form, the CDR3 reads TGTGCCAGCAGAATCCAGGGGTCCGCTGAAGCTTTCTTT. The encoded protein is CASRIQGSAEAFF.